This T cell receptor beta chain was found in a study of T-cell memory formation after mild COVID-19. In the study overall: TCR clusters mostly belonged to single donors.

The sample holds many counts of this clonotype. Its antigen is not identified. Via MiXCR, TCRdb re-called the 5' RACE reads, giving one row per CDR3 protein. This sample yields 140,000 to 150,000 distinct CDR3 sequences, of which about 6% are seen a single time; approximately 2% belongs to the top ten. Points from the study as a whole: Pre-infection memory held some responding clones, suggesting pre-existing cross-reactive T cells responded. Contracting clones from day 15 to 85 showed balanced CD4/CD8; later expanders favored CD4+. CD4+ contracting clones were mainly CM and EM; CD8+ ones, EMRA.

This CDR3 comprises 15 residues. Germline values: CDR1 DFQATT, CDR2 SNEGSKA (reference sequence). The V segment lost 1 base and the J segment 7 bases; nucleotides outside the gene matches: 9. The gene calls are TRBV20-1 and TRBJ2-3; 9 bases map to TRBD2. This receptor was obtained from an adult woman who had mild COVID-19 (a few samples of this study predate the infection). Cell type and time point are not known. The sequenced sample consisted of PBMCs or a T cell subset sorted from them (not recorded which). CDR3 sequence: CSARVVSGSKNTQYF. The CDR3 bases are TGCAGTGCTAGAGTCGTTAGCGGGAGTAAAAATACGCAGTATTTT.